Each of the 30 T cell receptor beta chains below was sequenced from the same sample in a study of shared clonotypes between healthy human individuals. Produced via immunoSEQ multiplex PCR; TCRdb's table is partial and in-frame only. The profile shows around 2,100,000 clones, less than 95% of them singletons. Naive-designated CD8 cells lacked CD45RO, were positively enriched for CCR7, and omitted terminally differentiated effector memory CD45RA+ cells. The sequencing sample was made of naive CD8+ T cells sorted from blood. These receptors all stem from a man younger than 35 in good health.

The gene calls are TRBV29-1 and TRBJ1-2; D remains unclear. V was clipped by 0 bases and J by 2 bases, with 7 bases between them. Germline-derived CDR1 and CDR2 are SQVTM and ANQGSEA. CDR3 length: 13 amino acids. The CDR3 sequence is CSVEDGRNYGYTF. The CDR3 region has the DNA TGCAGCGTTGAAGACGGACGGAACTATGGCTACACCTTC.

About this clone: At the DNA level, this CDR3 is encoded by other sequences in the same sample as well. This rearrangement joins TRBV5-4 to TRBJ2-1; possibly TRBD2 for D (5 bases). The CDR3 runs to 14 residues. V lost 3 bases and J lost 0, with 7 bases in between. Germline CDR1 and CDR2: SGHNT and YYREEE (reference sequence). The CDR3 loop is CASSSSGSYNEQFF. The CDR3 DNA is TGTGCCAGCAGCTCCAGCGGCTCCTACAATGAGCAGTTCTTC.

The rearrangement joins TRBV5-1 to TRBJ1-2, with D unresolved. The CDR3 has 12 amino acids. Looked up from germline, CDR1 is SGHRS and CDR2 is YFSETQ. Trimming left V 2 bases short and J 6 bases short, with 8 bases between. CDR3 sequence reads: CASSFERDGYTF. In DNA form, the CDR3 reads TGCGCCAGCAGCTTCGAGAGGGATGGCTACACCTTC.

V gene TRBV27 combines with J gene TRBJ2-1; 9 positions agree with TRBD2. The CDR3 length is 16 residues. The germline CDR1 and CDR2 sequences are MNHEY and SMNVEV (reference sequence). V was clipped by 5 bases and J by 2 bases; unmatched bases: 7. The CDR3 loop reads CASSPRLAATYNEQFF. The CDR3 DNA follows: TGTGCCAGCAGTCCGAGACTAGCGGCGACCTACAATGAGCAGTTCTTC.

The gene calls are TRBV5-5 and TRBJ2-7; D possibly corresponds to TRBD2 (5 bases). Deletions cut 0 bases from V and 3 bases from J, with 10 bases between. Germline lookup yields CDR1 SGHKS and CDR2 YYEKEE (reference sequence). CDR3 length: 14 residues. CDR3 sequence reads: CASSLELGNYEQYF. Here the CDR3 DNA reads TGTGCCAGCAGCTTGGAGCTCGGGAACTACGAGCAGTACTTC.

This clone occurred once. The V and J genes are TRBV27 and TRBJ2-3; D call uncertain. The CDR3 spans 11 residues. CDR1 MNHEY and CDR2 SMNVEV come from the germline V gene (reference sequence). The V gene lost 8 bases and the J gene lost 2 bases, with 5 bases spanning the gap. Here the CDR3 DNA reads TGTGCCAGCGTTTTCACAGATACGCAGTATTTT. It specifies CASVFTDTQYF.

This clone was seen just once. The rearrangement joins TRBV7-8 to TRBJ2-2; D is unresolved. The V and J ends lost 0 bases and 3 bases respectively, with 5 bases between them. Germline CDR1 and CDR2: SGHVS and FQNEAQ. The CDR3 is made up of 14 amino acids. In DNA, the CDR3 is TGTGCCAGCAGCTTAGCGTTGGACACCGGGGAGCTGTTTTTT. Amino acids: CASSLALDTGELFF.

CDR3 protein: CATSRDPGTGVLYTGELFF. CDR3 DNA: TGTGCCACCAGCAGAGATCCCGGGACAGGGGTGCTATACACCGGGGAGCTGTTTTTT. This chain uses TRBV15 with TRBJ2-2, with 10 bases lining up with TRBD1. Germline CDR1 is LNHNV and CDR2 is YYDKDF (reference sequence). V lost 0 bases and J lost 3; bases outside the gene matches: 10. The CDR3 has 19 residues.

The rearrangement uses TRBV28 and TRBJ2-7, with 7 positions matching TRBD1. The V and J ends lost 5 bases and 5 bases, in that order; junction bases with no gene match: 9. CDR1 and CDR2 from the germline V gene are MDHEN and SYDVKM. The CDR3 length is 14 residues. This CDR3 reads CASSPTGTVNEQYF. Written as DNA, the CDR3 is TGTGCCAGCAGTCCCACCGGGACAGTCAACGAGCAGTACTTC.

V usage is TRBV4-1 and J usage is TRBJ2-2; 10 bases align to TRBD1. The junction had 10 bases not matched to a gene; V was cut back by 7 bases and J by 2 bases. Germline assignment: CDR1 MGHRA and CDR2 YSYEKL. The CDR3 consists of 17 residues. The CDR3: CASTPGDRGYNTGELFF. The CDR3 nucleotides read TGCGCCAGCACCCCGGGGGACAGGGGTTACAACACCGGGGAGCTGTTTTTT.

The chain joins TRBV13 to TRBJ2-1; 9 bases agree with TRBD2. This CDR3 is built from 15 residues. Germline values: CDR1 PRHDT, CDR2 FYEKMQ (reference sequence). Trimming removed 5 bases from V and 6 bases from J; junction bases left unmatched: 8. In DNA, the CDR3 is TGTGCCAGCAGCGCCCCGGGACTAGCATCCAATGAGCAGTTCTTC. It is translated as CASSAPGLASNEQFF.

This clone turned up a few times. The J gene is TRBJ1-2, the V gene TRBV14; no firm D call. In germline, CDR1 is SGHDN, CDR2 FVKESK. V was pared by 1 base and J by 0 bases, with 6 bases between. The CDR3 totals 14 residues. CDR3 DNA sequence: TGTGCCAGCAGCCAAGTTACAGCTAACTATGGCTACACCTTC. Its translation is CASSQVTANYGYTF.

The chain has TRBV18 and TRBJ2-3, with D maybe TRBD1 (7 bases). V dropped 4 bases and J dropped 3 bases, with 17 bases sitting between them. Germline assignment: CDR1 KGHSH and CDR2 LQKENI. The CDR3 runs 16 residues. CDR3 in DNA: TGTGCCAGCTCACATTCGAGACAGGGACTGACAGATACGCAGTATTTT. Its protein product is CASSHSRQGLTDTQYF.

This clone was observed a single time. The rearrangement joins TRBV11-2 to TRBJ1-6; D is possibly TRBD1 (5 bases). V was pared by 5 bases and J by 10 bases, with 18 bases between. Looked up from germline, CDR1 is SGHAT and CDR2 is FQNNGV. This CDR3 contains 15 residues. The DNA for the CDR3 is TGTGCCAGCAGCCCTGGGCCAGGGTCTGGGTCACCCCTCCACTTT. This gives the protein CASSPGPGSGSPLHF.

Note on this clone: The same CDR3 can be traced to other DNA sequences in this sample. The rearrangement joins TRBV9 to TRBJ1-1, with TRBD1 matching 8 bases. This CDR3 region has 14 residues. The germline V gene encodes CDR1 SGDLS and CDR2 YYNGEE. Trimming at V came to 5 bases and at J to 5 bases, leaving 8 bases not matched to a gene. CDR3 residues: CASSAGQGGTEAFF. In DNA, the CDR3 is TGTGCCAGCAGTGCTGGACAGGGAGGGACTGAAGCTTTCTTT.

This clone was observed once. The V call is TRBV27, the J call TRBJ2-1; 7 nucleotides agree with TRBD2. The CDR3 has 12 amino acids. With V trimmed by 6 bases and J by 6 bases, 2 bases remained unmatched. Germline V gene lookup returns CDR1 MNHEY and CDR2 SMNVEV (reference sequence). The CDR3 DNA is TGTGCCAGCAGGGGAGGGAGCAATGAGCAGTTCTTC. Translating it yields CASRGGSNEQFF.

V and J are TRBV21-1 and TRBJ1-1; the table's TRBD1 call for D was not verified on the DNA. TRBV21-1 is described as a pseudogene. The CDR3 consists of 13 residues. The CDR3 is CASSKAQNTEAFF. DNA of the CDR3: TGTGCCAGCAGCAAAGCACAGAACACTGAAGCTTTCTTT.

The chain couples TRBV4-3 to TRBJ2-7; TRBD2 agrees at 7 bases. In germline, CDR1 is LGHNA, CDR2 YSLEER. V trimming: 3 bases; J trimming: 6 bases; junction bases outside the gene matches: 5. This CDR3 spans 13 amino acids. CDR3 DNA: TGCGCCAGCAGCCAGTGGACTAGACTCGAGCAGTACTTC. Amino acids: CASSQWTRLEQYF.

Note on this clone: The sample carries other DNA sequences with the same CDR3. The chain has TRBV6-5 and TRBJ2-5; D unresolved. CDR1 MNHEY and CDR2 SVGAGI come from the germline V gene. The CDR3 covers 11 residues. V lost 6 bases and J 5 bases, leaving 7 bases between the germline ends. Here the CDR3 reads CASSLGETQYF. The CDR3 DNA sequence: TGTGCCAGCAGCCTCGGGGAGACCCAGTACTTC.

The chain has TRBV19 and TRBJ1-6, with D hard to call. Trimming cost V 3 bases and J 7 bases, with 10 bases left between them. The CDR3 covers 14 residues. Germline CDR1 reads LNHDA; CDR2 reads SQIVND (reference sequence). The CDR3 sequence: CASSIKRINSPLHF. The CDR3 region has the DNA TGTGCCAGTAGTATCAAACGGATAAATTCACCCCTCCACTTT.

V is TRBV7-8 and J is TRBJ2-1; 14 bases align to TRBD2. V gave up 3 bases and J gave up 4 bases; unmatched junction bases: 5. CDR1 SGHVS and CDR2 FQNEAQ come from the germline V gene. This CDR3 has 17 residues. The CDR3 protein is CASSFGLAGGNYNEQFF. Written as DNA, the CDR3 is TGTGCCAGCAGCTTCGGACTAGCGGGAGGAAATTACAATGAGCAGTTCTTC. Combining the CDR3 with reference TRBV7-8 and TRBJ2-1 gives the whole variable domain GAGVSQSPRYKVAKRGQDVALRCDPISGHVSLFWYQQALGQGPEFLTYFQNEAQLDKSGLPSDRFFAERPEGSVSTLKIQRTQQEDSAVYLCASSFGLAGGNYNEQFFGPGTRLTVL.

This rearrangement joins TRBV10-1 to TRBJ2-3; D is unresolved. CDR1 is WNHNN, CDR2 SYGVQD, per germline (reference sequence). CDR3 length: 14 amino acids. V was trimmed by 5 bases and J by 2 bases, leaving 11 bases between them. The CDR3 loop reads CASSPGGYTDTQYF. The CDR3 nucleotides are TGCGCCAGCAGTCCGGGTGGATACACAGATACGCAGTATTTT.

V usage is TRBV7-3 and J usage is TRBJ2-3, with a weak D call TRBD1 (6 bases). The CDR3 runs to 14 residues. CDR1 SGHTA and CDR2 FQGTGA come from the germline V gene. Trimming shortened V by 2 bases and J by 2 bases, and 8 bases separated the two germline ends. The CDR3 DNA reads TGTGCCAGCAGCTTAGGACAGCTCACAGATACGCAGTATTTT. It translates to CASSLGQLTDTQYF. The whole variable domain, remainder taken from reference TRBV7-3 and TRBJ2-3, is GAGVSQTPSNKVTEKGKYVELRCDPISGHTALYWYRQSLGQGPEFLIYFQGTGAADDSGLPNDRFFAVRPEGSVSTLKIQRTERGDSAVYLCASSLGQLTDTQYFGPGTRLTVL.

The J gene is TRBJ1-3, the V gene TRBV5-1; D unresolved. Trimming removed 0 bases at V and 4 bases at J, with 17 bases between. In germline, CDR1 is SGHRS, CDR2 YFSETQ. This CDR3 has 17 residues. Here the CDR3 reads CASSLGLTSSEGNTIYF. The CDR3 DNA follows: TGCGCCAGCAGCTTGGGTTTAACCAGCTCTGAGGGAAACACCATATATTTT.

V is TRBV7-8 and J is TRBJ2-1, with D perhaps matching TRBD1 (7 bases). Germline CDR1 is SGHVS and CDR2 is FQNEAQ. The CDR3 length is 16 residues. V gave up 1 base and J gave up 7 bases, with 17 bases separating them. CDR3 DNA sequence: TGTGCCAGCAGCTTAGTAACAGGGGAGGAATTAAATGAGCAGTTCTTC. Its translation: CASSLVTGEELNEQFF.

This chain joins TRBV4-1 and TRBJ2-1; 10 nucleotides match TRBD2. Germline trimming cut 4 bases from V and 6 bases from J; bases unmatched to any gene: 6. Germline V gives CDR1 MGHRA, CDR2 YSYEKL. This CDR3 is built from 15 residues. As DNA, the CDR3 is TGCGCCAGCAGCCTACTAGCGGGACCCCCCAATGAGCAGTTCTTC. This gives the protein CASSLLAGPPNEQFF.

The rearrangement uses TRBV6-6 and TRBJ1-1; D is unresolved. V was clipped by 8 bases and J by 3 bases, with 7 bases between them. Germline V gene data show CDR1 as MNHNY and CDR2 as SVGAGI (reference sequence). This CDR3 comprises 11 residues. The CDR3 DNA reads as TGTGCCAGCGAGGGTGACACTGAAGCTTTCTTT. It translates to CASEGDTEAFF.

To note about this clone: This sample includes further DNA sequences coding for the same CDR3. The rearrangement uses TRBV5-6 and TRBJ2-7, with D possibly TRBD2 on 6 matching bases. The V gene lost 0 bases and the J gene lost 3 bases, with 7 bases spanning the gap. This CDR3 has 13 residues. In germline, CDR1 is SGHDT, CDR2 YYEEEE. The CDR3: CASSLVADYEQYF. The DNA for the CDR3 is TGTGCCAGCAGCTTGGTAGCGGACTACGAGCAGTACTTC.

The chain recombines TRBV29-1 with TRBJ2-2, with 10 bases identical to TRBD1. The CDR3 contains 14 residues. V lost 6 bases and J lost 3; bases outside the gene matches: 4. Germline loops: CDR1 SQVTM, CDR2 ANQGSEA. CDR3: CSVYGTGDTGELFF. In nucleotides, the CDR3 is TGCAGCGTGTACGGGACAGGGGACACCGGGGAGCTGTTTTTT.

The chain recombines TRBV6-6 with TRBJ2-1; the D gene is possibly TRBD2 (5 bases). The V end lost 0 bases, the J end lost 1 base, and 10 bases lay between the germline ends. There are 16 residues in the CDR3. Germline CDR1 reads MNHNY; CDR2 reads SVGAGI (reference sequence). CDR3 protein: CASSYSGVGSYNEQFF. Written as DNA, the CDR3 is TGTGCCAGCAGTTACTCGGGAGTAGGATCCTACAATGAGCAGTTCTTC.